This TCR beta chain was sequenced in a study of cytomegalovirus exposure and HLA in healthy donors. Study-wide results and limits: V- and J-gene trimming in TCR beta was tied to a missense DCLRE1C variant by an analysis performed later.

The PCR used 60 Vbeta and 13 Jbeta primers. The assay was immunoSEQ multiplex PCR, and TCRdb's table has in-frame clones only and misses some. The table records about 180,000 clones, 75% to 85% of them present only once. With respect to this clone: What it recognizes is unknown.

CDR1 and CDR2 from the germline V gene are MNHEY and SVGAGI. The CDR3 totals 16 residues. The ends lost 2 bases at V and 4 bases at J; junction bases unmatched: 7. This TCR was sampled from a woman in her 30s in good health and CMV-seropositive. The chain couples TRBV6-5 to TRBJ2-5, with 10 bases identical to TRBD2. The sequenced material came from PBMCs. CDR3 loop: CASSYTVAGGGETQYF. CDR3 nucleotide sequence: TGTGCCAGCAGTTACACGGTAGCGGGGGGTGGAGAGACCCAGTACTTC.